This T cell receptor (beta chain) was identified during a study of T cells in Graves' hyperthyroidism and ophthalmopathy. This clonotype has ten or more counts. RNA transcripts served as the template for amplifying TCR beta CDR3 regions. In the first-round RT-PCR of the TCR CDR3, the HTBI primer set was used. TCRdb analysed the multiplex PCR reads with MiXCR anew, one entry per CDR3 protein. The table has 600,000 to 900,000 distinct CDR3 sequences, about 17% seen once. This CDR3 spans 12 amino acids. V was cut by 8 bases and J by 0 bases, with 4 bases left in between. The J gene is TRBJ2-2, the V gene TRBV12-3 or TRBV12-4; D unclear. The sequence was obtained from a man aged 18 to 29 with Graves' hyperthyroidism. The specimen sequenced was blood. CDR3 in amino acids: CASSANTGELFF. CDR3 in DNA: TGTGCCAGCTCGGCGAACACCGGGGAGCTGTTTTTT.